Listed below are T cell receptor beta chains from one sample, sequenced in a study of blood T cells in healthy people across ages. Via MiXCR, TCRdb re-called the 5' RACE reads, giving one row per CDR3 protein. The top ten hold approximately 20% of the sample, which has about 1 million distinct CDR3 sequences, under 45% seen once. Source material: blood. The receptors were gathered from a woman aged 60-75 years in good health. Both conserved end residues are part of each CDR3. Fields, in order: J gene, V gene, clone size, D gene, CDR3 DNA, CDR3 protein. D genes are given only for firm matches. Size is stated for part of the rows, as once, few or many counts, or as a class when the clone is expanded.

TRBJ2-5 | TRBV10-3 | . | TRBD2 | TGTGCCATCAGTGTCAGCGGGGGTTACAATGAGCAGTACTTC | CAISVSGGYNEQYF
TRBJ2-7 | TRBV12-3/TRBV12-4 | many | . | TGCGCCAGCAGCTTGGGGGGCCCCTACGAGCAGTACTTC | CASSLGGPYEQYF
TRBJ2-7 | TRBV20-1 | . | TRBD2 | TGCAGTGCCCGCGGAATAGCGGGAACCTACAATGAGCAGTACTTC | CSARGIAGTYNEQYF
TRBJ2-3 | TRBV20-1 | few | TRBD2 | TGCAGTGCTAGGGGGGAGACTAGCGGGAGGGCAACAGATACGCAGTATTTT | CSARGETSGRATDTQYF
TRBJ1-6 | TRBV10-3 | . | TRBD1 | TGTGCCATCAGTGAGTCGGGAGGGACAGCCGATTCACCCCTCCACTTT | CAISESGGTADSPLHF
TRBJ2-1 | TRBV27 | . | TRBD2 | TGTGCCAGCAGTCCCCGCGGGAGGACCGGCGATGAGCAGTTCTTC | CASSPRGRTGDEQFF
TRBJ2-4 | TRBV6-2/TRBV6-3 | . | TRBD1 | TGTGCCAGCAGTTACGCCGGGACAGGGGTGGGAAACATTCAGTACTTC | CASSYAGTGVGNIQYF
TRBJ1-1 | TRBV11-2 | . | TRBD1 | TGTGCCAGCAGACCTCTTGGGACAGCCGAACCTGAAGCTTTCTTT | CASRPLGTAEPEAFF
TRBJ2-7 | TRBV5-1 | . | TRBD1 | TGCGCCAGCAGAAAACAGGGGGCCCGACCCTACGAGCAGTACTTC | CASRKQGARPYEQYF
TRBJ2-3 | TRBV5-5 | . | . | TGTGCCAGCAGCCACAGGGGAGGGACAGATACGCAGTATTTT | CASSHRGGTDTQYF
TRBJ2-5 | TRBV11-2 | . | TRBD1 | TGTGCCAGCAGACCCGGACAGGGGGCTAGAGAGACCCAGTACTTC | CASRPGQGARETQYF
TRBJ2-5 | TRBV5-1 | . | TRBD2 | TGCGCCAGCAGCTGGGGACTAGAGAGCAATGAGCAGTACTTC | CASSWGLESNEQYF
TRBJ2-7 | TRBV20-1 | . | TRBD2 | TGCAGTGCTCTGGAAAGCGGGAGCTCCTACAATGAGCAGTACTTC | CSALESGSSYNEQYF
TRBJ1-2 | TRBV12-3/TRBV12-4 | many | . | TGTGCCAGCAGCCCGGGGGGTTATGGCTACACCTTC | CASSPGGYGYTF
TRBJ2-5 | TRBV21-1 | . | . | TGTGCCAGCGGGGCAGGGGAAGAGACCCAGTACTTC | CASGAGEETQYF
TRBJ1-2 | TRBV12-3/TRBV12-4 | few | TRBD1 | TGTGCCAGCAGTACCGGACAGGCCGGGGACTATGGCTACACCTTC | CASSTGQAGDYGYTF